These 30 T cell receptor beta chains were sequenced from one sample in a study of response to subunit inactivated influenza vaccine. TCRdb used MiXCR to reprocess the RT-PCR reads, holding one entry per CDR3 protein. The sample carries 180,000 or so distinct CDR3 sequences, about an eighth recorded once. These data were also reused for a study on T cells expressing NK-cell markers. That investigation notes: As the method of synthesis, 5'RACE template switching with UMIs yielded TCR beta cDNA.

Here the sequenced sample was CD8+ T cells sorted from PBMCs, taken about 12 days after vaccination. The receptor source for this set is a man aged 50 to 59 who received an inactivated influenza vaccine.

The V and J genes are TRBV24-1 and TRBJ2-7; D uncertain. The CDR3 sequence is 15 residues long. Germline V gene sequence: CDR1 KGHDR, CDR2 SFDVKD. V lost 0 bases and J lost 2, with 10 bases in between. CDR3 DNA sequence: TGTGCCACCAGTGATTTGGAGTATTTTACCTACGAGCAGTACTTC. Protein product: CATSDLEYFTYEQYF.

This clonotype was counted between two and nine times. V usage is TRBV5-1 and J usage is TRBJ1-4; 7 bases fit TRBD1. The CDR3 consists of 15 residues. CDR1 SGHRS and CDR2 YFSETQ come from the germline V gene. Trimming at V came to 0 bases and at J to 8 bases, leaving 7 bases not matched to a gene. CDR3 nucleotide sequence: TGCGCCAGCAGCTTGGCCATCCGGGACAGCGAAAAACTGTTTTTT. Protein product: CASSLAIRDSEKLFF. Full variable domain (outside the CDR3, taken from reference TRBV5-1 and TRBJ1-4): KAGVTQTPRYLIKTRGQQVTLSCSPISGHRSVSWYQQTPGQGLQFLFEYFSETQRNKGNFPGRFSGRQFSNSRSEMNVSTLELGDSALYLCASSLAIRDSEKLFFGSGTQLSVL.

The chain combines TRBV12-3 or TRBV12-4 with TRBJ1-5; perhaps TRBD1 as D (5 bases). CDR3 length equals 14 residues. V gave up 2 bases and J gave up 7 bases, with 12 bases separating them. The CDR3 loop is CASSLIGGGQPQHF. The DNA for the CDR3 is TGTGCCAGCAGTTTAATCGGGGGTGGCCAGCCCCAGCATTTT.

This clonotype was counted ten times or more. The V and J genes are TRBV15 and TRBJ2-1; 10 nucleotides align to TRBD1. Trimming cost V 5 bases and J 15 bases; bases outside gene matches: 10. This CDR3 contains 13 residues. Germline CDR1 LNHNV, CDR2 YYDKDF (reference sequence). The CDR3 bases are TGTGCCACCAGCGCGGTCTCCAGGGACAGGGGGTTCTTC. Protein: CATSAVSRDRGFF.

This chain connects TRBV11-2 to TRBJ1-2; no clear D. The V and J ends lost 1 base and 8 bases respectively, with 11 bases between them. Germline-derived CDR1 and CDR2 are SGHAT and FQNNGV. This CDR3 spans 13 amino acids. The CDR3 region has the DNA TGTGCCAGCAGCTTAGTGTCGGGTCAAGGCTACACCTTC. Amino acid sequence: CASSLVSGQGYTF.

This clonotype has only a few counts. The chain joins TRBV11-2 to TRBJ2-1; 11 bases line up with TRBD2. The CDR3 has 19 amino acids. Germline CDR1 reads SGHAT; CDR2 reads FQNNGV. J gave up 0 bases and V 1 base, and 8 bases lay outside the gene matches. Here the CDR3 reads CASSLVLAGGTSSYNEQFF. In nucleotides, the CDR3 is TGTGCCAGCAGCTTAGTTCTAGCGGGAGGAACGAGCTCCTACAATGAGCAGTTCTTC.

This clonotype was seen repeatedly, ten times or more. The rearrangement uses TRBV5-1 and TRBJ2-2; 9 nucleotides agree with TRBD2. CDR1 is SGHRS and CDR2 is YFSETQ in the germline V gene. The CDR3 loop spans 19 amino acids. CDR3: CAPPGTSNASPPNTGELFF. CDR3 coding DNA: TGCGCGCCCCCCGGGACTAGCAATGCGAGTCCGCCGAACACCGGGGAGCTGTTTTTT.

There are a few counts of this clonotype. Written as DNA, the CDR3 is TGTGCCAGCAGGCGCCGGACGGGAGATACGCAGTATTTT. This gives the protein CASRRRTGDTQYF. The chain carries TRBV28 and TRBJ2-3; D is ambiguous. Germline V gives CDR1 MDHEN, CDR2 SYDVKM. There are 13 residues in the CDR3. The V gene lost 6 bases and the J gene lost 5 bases, with 12 bases spanning the gap.

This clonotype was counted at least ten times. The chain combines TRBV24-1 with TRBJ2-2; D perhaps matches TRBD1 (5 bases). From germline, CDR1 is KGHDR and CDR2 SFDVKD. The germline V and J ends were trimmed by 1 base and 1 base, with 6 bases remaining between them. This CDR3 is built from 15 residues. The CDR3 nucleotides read TGTGCCACCAGTGATTTCAGGGAGAACACCGGGGAGCTGTTTTTT. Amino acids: CATSDFRENTGELFF.

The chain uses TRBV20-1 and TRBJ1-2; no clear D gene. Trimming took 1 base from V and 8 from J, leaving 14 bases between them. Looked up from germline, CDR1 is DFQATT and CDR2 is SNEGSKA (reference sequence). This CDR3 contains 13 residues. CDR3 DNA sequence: TGCAGTGCTAGAGTTCTTGACTATCAGGGCTACACCTTC. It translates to CSARVLDYQGYTF.

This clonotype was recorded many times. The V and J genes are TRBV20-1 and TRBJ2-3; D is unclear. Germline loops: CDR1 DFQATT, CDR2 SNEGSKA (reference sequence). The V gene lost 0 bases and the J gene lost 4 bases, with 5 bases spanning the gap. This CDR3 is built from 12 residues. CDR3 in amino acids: CSARDPPDTQYF. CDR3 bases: TGCAGTGCTAGAGATCCCCCAGATACGCAGTATTTT.

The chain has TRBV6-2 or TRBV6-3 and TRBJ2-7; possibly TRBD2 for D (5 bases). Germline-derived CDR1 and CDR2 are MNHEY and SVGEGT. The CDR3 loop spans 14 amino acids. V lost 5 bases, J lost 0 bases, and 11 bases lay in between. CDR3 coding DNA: TGTGCCAGCAGTACCGGACTGAACTCCTACGAGCAGTACTTC. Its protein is CASSTGLNSYEQYF.

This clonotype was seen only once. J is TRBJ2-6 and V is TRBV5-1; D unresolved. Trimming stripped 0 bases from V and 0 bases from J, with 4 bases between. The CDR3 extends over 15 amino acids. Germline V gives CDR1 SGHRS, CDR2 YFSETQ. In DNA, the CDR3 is TGCGCCAGCAGCTTGGATATCTCTGGGGCCAACGTCCTGACTTTC. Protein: CASSLDISGANVLTF. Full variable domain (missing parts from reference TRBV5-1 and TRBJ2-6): KAGVTQTPRYLIKTRGQQVTLSCSPISGHRSVSWYQQTPGQGLQFLFEYFSETQRNKGNFPGRFSGRQFSNSRSEMNVSTLELGDSALYLCASSLDISGANVLTFGAGSRLTVL.

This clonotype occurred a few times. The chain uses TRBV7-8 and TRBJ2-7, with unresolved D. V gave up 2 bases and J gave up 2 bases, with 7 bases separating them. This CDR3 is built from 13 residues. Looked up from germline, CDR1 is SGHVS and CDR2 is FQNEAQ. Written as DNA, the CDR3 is TGTGCCAGCAGCTTAAGCAGCACCTACGAGCAGTACTTC. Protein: CASSLSSTYEQYF.

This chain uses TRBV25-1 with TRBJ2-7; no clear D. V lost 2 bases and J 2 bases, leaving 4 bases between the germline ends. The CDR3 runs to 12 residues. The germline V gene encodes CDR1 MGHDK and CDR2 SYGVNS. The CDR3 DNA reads TGTGCCAGCAGTGAAGGGGCCTACGAGCAGTACTTC. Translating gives CASSEGAYEQYF.

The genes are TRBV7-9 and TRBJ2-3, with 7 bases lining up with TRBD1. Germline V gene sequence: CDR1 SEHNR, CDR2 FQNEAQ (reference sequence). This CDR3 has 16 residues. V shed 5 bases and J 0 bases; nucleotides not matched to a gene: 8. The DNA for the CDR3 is TGTGCCAGCAGCCCAAGGACAGGAACTAGCACAGATACGCAGTATTTT. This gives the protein CASSPRTGTSTDTQYF.

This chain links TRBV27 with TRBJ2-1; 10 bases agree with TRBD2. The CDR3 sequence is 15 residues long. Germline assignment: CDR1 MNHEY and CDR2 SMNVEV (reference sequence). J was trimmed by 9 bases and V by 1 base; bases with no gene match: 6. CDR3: CASSLWSSGGSEQFF. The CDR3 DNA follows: TGTGCCAGCAGTTTATGGTCTAGCGGGGGTAGTGAGCAGTTCTTC.

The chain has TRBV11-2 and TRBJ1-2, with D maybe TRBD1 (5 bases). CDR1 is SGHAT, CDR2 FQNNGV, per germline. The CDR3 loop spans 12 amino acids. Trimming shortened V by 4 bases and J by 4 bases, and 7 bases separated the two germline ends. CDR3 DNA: TGTGCCAGCAGCTCCGGGACCTATGGCTACACCTTC. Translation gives CASSSGTYGYTF.

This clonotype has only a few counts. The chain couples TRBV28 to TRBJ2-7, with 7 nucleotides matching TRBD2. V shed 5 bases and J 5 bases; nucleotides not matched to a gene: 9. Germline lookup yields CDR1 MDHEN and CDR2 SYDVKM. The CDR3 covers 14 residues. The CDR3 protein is CASSLGEGGNEQYF. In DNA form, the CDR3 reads TGTGCCAGCAGTCTAGGGGAGGGAGGGAACGAGCAGTACTTC.

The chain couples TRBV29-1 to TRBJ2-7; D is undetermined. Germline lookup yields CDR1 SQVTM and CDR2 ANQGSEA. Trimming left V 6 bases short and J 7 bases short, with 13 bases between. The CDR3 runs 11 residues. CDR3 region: CSVRQGVEQYF. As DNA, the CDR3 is TGCAGCGTACGACAAGGTGTTGAGCAGTACTTC.

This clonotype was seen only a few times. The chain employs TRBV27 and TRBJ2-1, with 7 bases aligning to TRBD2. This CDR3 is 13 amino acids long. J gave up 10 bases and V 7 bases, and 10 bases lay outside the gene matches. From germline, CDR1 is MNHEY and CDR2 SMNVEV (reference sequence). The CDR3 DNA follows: TGTGCCAGCACTGGCGGGAGATCGCGGGAGCAGTTCTTC. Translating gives CASTGGRSREQFF.

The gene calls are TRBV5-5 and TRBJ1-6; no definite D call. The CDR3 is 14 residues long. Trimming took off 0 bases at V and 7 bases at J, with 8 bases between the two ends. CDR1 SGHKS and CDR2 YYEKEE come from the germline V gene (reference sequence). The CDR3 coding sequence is TGTGCCAGCAGCTTGGTGCAGTTGAATTCACCCCTCCACTTT. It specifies CASSLVQLNSPLHF.

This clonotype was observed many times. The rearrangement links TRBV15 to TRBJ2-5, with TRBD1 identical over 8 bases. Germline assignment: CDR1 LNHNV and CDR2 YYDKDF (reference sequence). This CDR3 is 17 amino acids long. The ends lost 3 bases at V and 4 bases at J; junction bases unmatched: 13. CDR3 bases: TGTGCCACCAGCAGCGACATTGATCTCAGGGGGCCAGAGACCCAGTACTTC. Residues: CATSSDIDLRGPETQYF. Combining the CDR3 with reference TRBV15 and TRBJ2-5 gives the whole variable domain DAMVIQNPRYQVTQFGKPVTLSCSQTLNHNVMYWYQQKSSQAPKLLFHYYDKDFNNEADTPDNFQSRRPNTSFCFLDIRSPGLGDTAMYLCATSSDIDLRGPETQYFGPGTRLLVL.

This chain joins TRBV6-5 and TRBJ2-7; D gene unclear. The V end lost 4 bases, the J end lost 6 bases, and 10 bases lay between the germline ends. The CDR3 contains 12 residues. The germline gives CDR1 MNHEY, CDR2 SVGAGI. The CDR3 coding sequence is TGTGCCAGCAGTTCGGGCGTAGCCGAGCAGTACTTC. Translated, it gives CASSSGVAEQYF.

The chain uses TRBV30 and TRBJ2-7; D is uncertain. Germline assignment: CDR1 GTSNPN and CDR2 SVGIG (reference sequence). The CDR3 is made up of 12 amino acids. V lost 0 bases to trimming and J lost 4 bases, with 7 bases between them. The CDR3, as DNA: TGTGCCTGGAGTGTCGCCTCTTACGAGCAGTACTTC. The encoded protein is CAWSVASYEQYF. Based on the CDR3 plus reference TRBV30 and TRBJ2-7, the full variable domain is SQTIHQWPATLVQPVGSPLSLECTVEGTSNPNLYWYRQAAGRGLQLLFYSVGIGQISSEVPQNLSASRPQDRQFILSSKKLLLSDSGFYLCAWSVASYEQYFGPGTRLTVT.

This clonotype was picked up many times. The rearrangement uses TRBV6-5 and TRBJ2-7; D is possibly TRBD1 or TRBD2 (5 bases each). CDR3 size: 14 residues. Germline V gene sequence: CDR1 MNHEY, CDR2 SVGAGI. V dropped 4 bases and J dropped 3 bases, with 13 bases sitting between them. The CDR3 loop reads CASSSVGEHYEQYF. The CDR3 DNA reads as TGTGCCAGCAGTTCTGTGGGGGAGCACTACGAGCAGTACTTC.

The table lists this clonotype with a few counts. The CDR3 here is CASSLVTSNGELFF. For the CDR3, the DNA is TGTGCCAGCAGCTTAGTAACGAGTAACGGGGAGCTGTTTTTT. This chain connects TRBV13 to TRBJ2-2; D gene unclear. The CDR3 totals 14 residues. CDR1 is PRHDT, CDR2 FYEKMQ, per germline (reference sequence). The V and J ends lost 1 base and 7 bases respectively, with 10 bases between them. The variable domain in full, with the rest retrieved from reference TRBV13 and TRBJ2-2, is AAGVIQSPRHLIKEKRETATLKCYPIPRHDTVYWYQQGPGQDPQFLISFYEKMQSDKGSIPDRFSAQQFSDYHSELNMSSLELGDSALYFCASSLVTSNGELFFGEGSRLTVL.

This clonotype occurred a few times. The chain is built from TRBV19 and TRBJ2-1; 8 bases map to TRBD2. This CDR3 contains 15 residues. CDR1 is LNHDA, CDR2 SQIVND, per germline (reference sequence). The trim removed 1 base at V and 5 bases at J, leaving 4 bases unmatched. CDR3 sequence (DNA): TGTGCCAGTAGTATAGGCCTAGCGGGCCACAATGAGCAGTTCTTC. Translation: CASSIGLAGHNEQFF.

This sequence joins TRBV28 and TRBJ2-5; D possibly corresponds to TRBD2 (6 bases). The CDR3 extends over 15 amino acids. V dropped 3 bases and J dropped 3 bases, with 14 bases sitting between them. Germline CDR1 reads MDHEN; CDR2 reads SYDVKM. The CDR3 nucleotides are TGTGCCAGCAGTTTCAGCGGACTATACGAAGAGACCCAGTACTTC. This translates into CASSFSGLYEETQYF. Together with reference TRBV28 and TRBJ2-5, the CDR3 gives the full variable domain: DVKVTQSSRYLVKRTGEKVFLECVQDMDHENMFWYRQDPGLGLRLIYFSYDVKMKEKGDIPEGYSVSREKKERFSLILESASTNQTSMYLCASSFSGLYEETQYFGPGTRLLVL.

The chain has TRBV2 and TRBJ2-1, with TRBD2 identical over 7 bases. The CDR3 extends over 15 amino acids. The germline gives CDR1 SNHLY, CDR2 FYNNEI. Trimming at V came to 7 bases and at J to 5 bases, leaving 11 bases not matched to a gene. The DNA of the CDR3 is TGTGCCAGCATGGGTGGGGGAGGGCCGAACAATGAGCAGTTCTTC. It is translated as CASMGGGGPNNEQFF.